This note documents a single T cell receptor beta chain sequence. What it binds is not known. These data come from a study of cytomegalovirus exposure and HLA in healthy donors. The PCR used 60 Vbeta and 13 Jbeta primers. TCRdb's table, derived via immunoSEQ multiplex PCR, lists solely in-frame clones and lacks some. The table includes about 85,000 clones, nearly 80% detected once. Whole-study results and caveats: The study assumed roughly uniform donor sequencing depth for presence/absence analyses. Reported findings show TCR beta sequences accurately forecast HLA-A and HLA-B alleles in most subjects. Per a prior analysis, the majority of TCR beta V segments were productive roughly 90% or roughly 30% of the time.

The CDR3 spans 14 residues. Trimming pared 0 bases from V and 1 base from J, leaving 9 bases between. Per germline, CDR1 SQVTM and CDR2 ANQGSEA. This TCR was recovered from a woman between 45 and 65 years old in good health and CMV-seropositive. The material sequenced was PBMCs. J is TRBJ2-5 and V is TRBV29-1; the D is unclear. The CDR3 nucleotides read TGCAGCGTTGAAGATCTGCAGATCCAAGAGACCCAGTACTTC. Protein sequence: CSVEDLQIQETQYF.